This TCR beta chain is drawn from a study of blood T cell repertoires in COVID-19. Whole-study context: Donors in the United States, Italy and Spain gave samples during acute or convalescent COVID-19. The cDNA or gDNA used as material had been derived from T cells, B-cell-depleted T cells, or PBMCs.

Trimming removed 6 bases from V and 2 bases from J; junction bases left unmatched: 5. Germline V lookup: CDR1 KGHSH, CDR2 LQKENI. The CDR3 spans 15 residues. Per the original data handling: Reference gene primer amplification in the assay estimated nucleated cell counts. Sequencing was performed with immunoSEQ multiplex PCR; in TCRdb, only in-frame clones are kept and a portion is missing. V, J and clone size are taken as reported in that table, and D and trimming were inferred from the DNA itself. The sample consists of about 260,000 clones, about 80% of them appearing once. The receptor was derived from a human donor in a cohort sampled during active COVID-19. The chain carries TRBV18 and TRBJ1-4; 8 bases are a match to TRBD1. Specimen: peripheral blood. The CDR3 loop is CASSPDRGTNEKLFF. The CDR3 region has the DNA TGTGCCAGCTCTCCTGACAGGGGCACTAATGAAAAACTGTTTTTT.